This TCR beta chain was captured in a study of blood T cells in healthy people across ages (dated by TCRdb to the mid-2010s). Study-wide context: Template switching captured roughly one uniquely barcoded TCR beta cDNA molecule per two T cells in model experiments. To track age-related changes in TCR beta repertoire diversity, the study relied on deep sequencing normalized with unique cDNA molecular identifiers. The donors were divided into four age groups: young (average around 15 years), middle-aged (about 41), aged (approximately 62) and long-lived (82). To avoid experimental bias, donors of different ages were distributed randomly across sequencing lanes. The study analyzed two additional independent replicas of 1 million unique cDNA reads from the same blood draw for two donors, one aged 18 to 30 and one aged 80 or older.

The library was produced with 5' RACE. These reads were obtained on an Illumina HiSeq 2500. The second PCR ran for about 6 to 12 cycles and used a J-beta primer mix along with a sample-barcoded 5' primer. Each TCR beta cDNA molecule received a unique molecular identifier from a template-switch 5' adaptor carrying 12 random nucleotides. At least 3 million CDR3-containing paired-end reads were obtained from each sample. The Mint cDNA synthesis kit, primed by a TRBC-specific oligonucleotide, was used to synthesize first-strand cDNA from all RNA. Following uracil-DNA glycosylase treatment, all cDNA underwent a first 18-cycle PCR with the universal primers M1SS and BC2_uni_R. The study's processing was this. For normalization, 1 million high-quality reads were randomly selected from each sample, with every read carrying a distinct molecular identifier. Reads with shared molecular identifiers were discarded instead of being binned into consensus sequences. CDR3 identification, clonotype clustering and error correction used MiTCR with a Q25 quality threshold and the strictest error-elimination algorithm. A nonparametric unseen species model with Euler transformation was used to estimate lower-bound total TCR beta diversity. The public reads were reanalyzed by TCRdb: fastp trimming at Q25, MiXCR alignment, in-frame beta chains only. Rows are combined by CDR3 protein, so each entry shows the most common genes and DNA. Clone size and V and J calls follow TCRdb, not the original study. The sample has 1.5 million to 2 million distinct CDR3 sequences on record, about 50% of them singletons. The ten largest clones capture less than 2.5% of the sample.

Trimming takes 4 bases off V and 6 bases off J; junction bases not matched to a gene: 7. Including cysteine and phenylalanine, the CDR3 has 14 amino acids. Of the read, only the CDR3 DNA is kept; its 42 bases are in frame from base 1. CDR1 and CDR2, per the germline V gene, are SGHRS and YFSETQ. On the study overall, not on this receptor specifically: Because profiling used bulk unsorted PBMCs, naive and antigen-experienced compartments could not be compared conclusively. As age increased, observed TCR beta diversity per million T cells dropped in a roughly linear way, and a significant reduction was already evident by age around 41. Estimates of total diversity based on one million sequenced T cells were considered lower bounds and underestimates. Compared with the aged group, more naive CD4+ T cells, fewer expanded clones and increased TCR diversity were shown by the long-lived group, suggesting age selection. A strong correlation was found between observed TCR beta diversity and the percentage of naive T cells measured by flow cytometry. Donor CMV infection status was unknown, potentially confounding age-related changes in expanded clonotypes.

To note about this clonotype: The specificity of this receptor is unknown. No base quality information exists; no much larger clone differs at one position.

Systemically healthy Caucasian individuals from Russia, 35 to 40 in total and aged roughly 6 to 100 years, were included as donors. Each donor gave roughly 9 milliliters of peripheral blood, drawn into EDTA-treated Vacutainer tubes. Ficoll-Paque density-gradient centrifugation was used to isolate PBMCs, with at least 6.5 million per sample. Total RNA was extracted from PBMCs with Trizol reagent, with at least 6 micrograms obtained per sample. Naive CD45RAhigh/CD27high T cell percentages were measured by flow cytometry on a PBMC aliquot from every donor. This chain joins TRBV5-1 to TRBJ2-1, and TRBD1 matches 7 of the central bases. The sample comprised blood. The clonotype comes from a middle-aged woman in good health. The CDR3 has the sequence CASSPRGRPNEQFF. The nucleotides are TGCGCCAGCAGCCCCAGGGGGAGACCCAATGAGCAGTTCTTC.